Presented here are 18 T cell receptor beta chains from one specimen sequenced in a study of T cells in Graves' hyperthyroidism and ophthalmopathy. Template material for amplifying TCR beta CDR3 regions consisted of RNA transcripts. In the first-round RT-PCR of the TCR CDR3, the HTBI primer set was used. TCRdb re-analysed the multiplex PCR reads in MiXCR, keeping a single row per CDR3 protein. The table records approximately 560,000 distinct CDR3 sequences, about 45% of them present only once. Material: peripheral blood or thyroid tissue (not recorded which). The receptor set was obtained from a woman under 30 with Graves' hyperthyroidism.

The chain joins TRBV2 to TRBJ1-6; a possible D gene is TRBD1 (6 bases). V was pared by 1 base and J by 8 bases, with 15 bases between. Germline-derived CDR1 and CDR2 are SNHLY and FYNNEI. This CDR3 has 16 residues. This CDR3 is CASSEGVRGAYSPLHF. The CDR3 nucleotides are TGTGCCAGCAGTGAAGGGGTACGGGGGGCCTATTCACCCCTCCACTTT.

This chain links TRBV7-8 with TRBJ2-7, with D maybe TRBD1 (5 bases). Trimming left V 2 bases short and J 2 bases short, with 13 bases between. The germline V gene encodes CDR1 SGHVS and CDR2 FQNEAQ. The CDR3 is made up of 15 amino acids. This CDR3 reads CASSLIRVRTYEQYF. In DNA, the CDR3 is TGTGCCAGCAGCTTAATCAGGGTCCGTACCTACGAGCAGTACTTC.

The V and J genes are TRBV7-8 and TRBJ2-7; perhaps TRBD2 as D (5 bases). The CDR3 spans 11 residues. Trimming pared 11 bases from V and 6 bases from J, leaving 14 bases between. The germline CDR1 and CDR2 sequences are SGHVS and FQNEAQ. The CDR3 sequence: CAWRRRGEQYF. Written as DNA, the CDR3 is TGTGCCTGGAGGCGTCGAGGCGAGCAGTACTTC.

Many counts were recorded for this clonotype. The chain links TRBV10-3 to TRBJ1-2; D not certain. The CDR3 loop spans 14 amino acids. V was shortened by 0 bases and J by 8 bases, with 13 bases between the two germline ends. Germline V lookup: CDR1 ENHRY, CDR2 SYGVKD. The CDR3 DNA is TGTGCCATCAGTGAGTCAAAAGGGATCTGGGGCTACACCTTC. It yields the protein CAISESKGIWGYTF.

This chain uses TRBV24-1 with TRBJ2-7; 7 bases align to TRBD1. The CDR3 is made up of 16 amino acids. Losses at the gene ends were 5 bases for V and 1 base for J; bases not matched to a gene: 10. In germline, CDR1 is KGHDR, CDR2 SFDVKD. The CDR3 protein is CATSAPTGTPSYEQYF. Written as DNA, the CDR3 is TGTGCCACCAGTGCGCCGACAGGGACCCCATCCTACGAGCAGTACTTC.

CDR3 sequence reads: CASSFLREGQRNNEQFF. CDR3 coding DNA: TGTGCCAGCAGCTTCTTGCGGGAGGGGCAACGAAACAATGAGCAGTTCTTC. The chain carries TRBV7-8 and TRBJ2-1; 9 nucleotides align to TRBD2. In germline, CDR1 is SGHVS, CDR2 FQNEAQ. V trimming: 3 bases; J trimming: 5 bases; junction bases outside the gene matches: 11. The CDR3 is 17 amino acids.

The genes are TRBV11-2 and TRBJ1-6, with D perhaps matching TRBD1 (5 bases). The CDR3 runs 13 residues. Trimming took 5 bases from V and 14 from J, leaving 16 bases between them. Looked up from germline, CDR1 is SGHAT and CDR2 is FQNNGV. This CDR3 reads CASSATGGDTLHF. The CDR3 DNA reads as TGTGCCAGCAGCGCCACAGGAGGAGACACCCTCCACTTT.

The gene calls are TRBV20-1 and TRBJ1-5, with 9 positions matching TRBD1. V was clipped by 6 bases and J by 4 bases; unmatched bases: 13. The CDR3 loop spans 16 amino acids. Per the germline V gene, CDR1 is DFQATT and CDR2 is SNEGSKA (reference sequence). The CDR3 spells CSAKTGGTLGNQPQHF. The CDR3 bases are TGCAGTGCAAAAACAGGGGGCACCCTTGGGAATCAGCCCCAGCATTTT.

This clonotype was observed many times. This rearrangement joins TRBV5-1 to TRBJ2-7, with 10 bases identical to TRBD1. Germline V lookup: CDR1 SGHRS, CDR2 YFSETQ. V shed 4 bases, J shed 5 bases, and the junction held 6 bases outside the gene matches. This CDR3 is built from 14 residues. The CDR3 DNA reads TGCGCCAGCAGCCTAAGGACAGGGGGGGACGAGCAGTACTTC. Encoded protein: CASSLRTGGDEQYF.

Points on this clonotype: Compared with germline, one end of the junction differs, possibly owing to a read error. V gene TRBV10-3 combines with J gene TRBJ1-2, with D possibly matching TRBD1 (5 bases). The CDR3 loop spans 13 amino acids. CDR1 and CDR2 (germline): ENHRY, SYGVKD. CDR3 bases: TGTGCCAGCAGTTCGGCCGGGGGGAATGGCTACACCTTC. Residues: CASSSAGGNGYTF.

The chain is built from TRBV10-3 and TRBJ2-1; 8 positions agree with TRBD2. The germline V gene has CDR1 ENHRY and CDR2 SYGVKD. The CDR3 spans 13 residues. The ends lost 7 bases at V and 8 bases at J; junction bases unmatched: 7. CDR3 DNA: TGTGCCATCAAGCGGGAGAGCTGGGATGAGCAGTTCTTC. The encoded protein is CAIKRESWDEQFF.

The rearrangement joins TRBV10-3 to TRBJ1-3; 7 bases fit TRBD1. The CDR3 sequence is 15 residues long. The V and J ends lost 2 bases and 2 bases, in that order; junction bases with no gene match: 3. The V gene's germline CDR1 is ENHRY and CDR2 SYGVKD. This CDR3 is CAISEATGPGNTIYF. Written as DNA, the CDR3 is TGTGCCATCAGTGAGGCGACAGGGCCTGGAAACACCATATATTTT.

CDR3 sequence: CASSTRTGWETQYF. CDR3 sequence (DNA): TGTGCCAGCAGTACCAGGACAGGTTGGGAGACCCAGTACTTC. The chain uses TRBV2 and TRBJ2-5, with 7 bases identical to TRBD1. From germline, CDR1 is SNHLY and CDR2 FYNNEI. After removal of 5 bases from V and 5 bases from J, the junction contained 8 bases not matched to a gene. CDR3 size: 14 residues.

CDR3 region: CSAWRVAGSNQPQHF. Written as DNA, the CDR3 is TGCAGCGCCTGGAGGGTGGCTGGTAGCAATCAGCCCCAGCATTTT. The chain uses TRBV29-1 and TRBJ1-5; D is ambiguous. There are 15 residues in the CDR3. Germline V CDR1 and CDR2: SQVTM, ANQGSEA. The ends were cut back, 7 bases at V and 0 bases at J, with 16 bases in the middle.

The chain uses TRBV10-3 and TRBJ1-5, with 7 nucleotides matching TRBD1. Germline CDR1 and CDR2: ENHRY and SYGVKD. V was pared by 4 bases and J by 2 bases, with 5 bases of the junction left unmatched. The CDR3 has 15 residues. In nucleotides, the CDR3 is TGTGCCATCAGTGCGACAGGGTATGGCAATCAGCCCCAGCATTTT. This translates into CAISATGYGNQPQHF.

The chain carries TRBV7-8 and TRBJ1-5; 7 nucleotides align to TRBD1. V dropped 0 bases and J dropped 8; count of bases not matched to a gene: 7. Germline V gene sequence: CDR1 SGHVS, CDR2 FQNEAQ. The CDR3 is 15 amino acids. The CDR3 bases are TGTGCCAGCAGCTTAGCGCTACAGGGGACCGAGCCCCAGCATTTT. This encodes CASSLALQGTEPQHF.

The rearrangement joins TRBV29-1 to TRBJ1-4, with D tentatively TRBD1 (5 bases). Between the trimmed V and J ends, which lost 1 base and 6 bases, there was a span of 6 bases. CDR1 SQVTM and CDR2 ANQGSEA come from the germline V gene. The CDR3 is 12 amino acids. CDR3 residues: CSVEAGDEKLFF. The CDR3 nucleotides are TGCAGCGTTGAAGCGGGGGATGAAAAACTGTTTTTT.

This clonotype was recorded many times. V gene TRBV7-8 combines with J gene TRBJ1-6; D gene unclear. The CDR3 has 14 residues. Germline V gives CDR1 SGHVS, CDR2 FQNEAQ. V was cut by 5 bases and J by 7 bases, with 12 bases left in between. CDR3 protein: CASSPPWVNSPLHF. The CDR3 DNA reads as TGTGCCAGCAGCCCCCCTTGGGTCAATTCACCCCTCCACTTT.